This T cell receptor beta chain was identified during a study of PD-L1 blockade in urothelial cancer (dated by TCRdb to 2017 to 2019). A note on the overall study: Therapy was started at some point between 2013 and 2015 for all patients, and atezolizumab 1,200 mg was administered intravenously every 3 weeks. About nine tenths of the roughly 29 patients were identified as males with urothelial cancer of bladder origin, and a prior smoking history was reported by 18 of 29 patients. Patients had an ECOG performance status of 0 or 1 and had received between 0 and 3 prior chemotherapy regimens. Blood samples were analyzed at two time points: 3 weeks after treatment start (second dose) and 6 weeks after treatment start. Blood samples gave a median of around 140,000 T cells and approximately 81,000 unique TCRs, with a median clonality of roughly 0.081. The study was an exploratory multi-omic analysis of somatic, immune and clinical correlates of response to PD-L1 blockade with atezolizumab in urothelial cancer. TCR sequencing covered pretreatment tumor samples and matched, serially collected peripheral blood taken before and after atezolizumab treatment. Progression-free survival longer than 6 months counted as durable clinical benefit, and TCR features were additionally tested against both progression-free and overall survival. In the same patients, pretreatment tumors underwent whole exome sequencing and RNA sequencing in addition to TCR sequencing. Durable clinical benefit was achieved by nine patients but not by the remaining 20. Some 29 patients had pretreatment blood TCR-seq, about 25 had at least one posttreatment blood collection, and about 25 had tumor TCR-seq.

A cohort of about 27 patients with locally advanced or metastatic urothelial carcinoma, treated at Memorial Sloan Kettering on a trial protocol, was included. Peripheral blood mononuclear cells were collected pretreatment and during treatment, at between 1 and 8 total time points per patient. The Qiagen DNeasy Blood extraction kit was used to purify genomic DNA from total PBMCs and tumor samples. PBMCs were collected pretreatment and during treatment, and were isolated and stored as previously described. Notes on this clone: Its cognate antigen has yet to be identified. No qualities accompany the bases; no much larger clone lies one base away.

Synthetic TCR analog templates were spiked into each PCR so that absolute template abundance could be estimated from read counts. TCRbeta CDR3 regions were amplified from genomic DNA with bias-controlled V and J gene primers using the immunoSEQ assay. Sequencing of rearranged TCRbeta segments was performed at approximately 20X coverage. Regarding the original processing steps: Clustering was used to correct sequencing errors, and CDR3s were annotated against IMGT to assign V, D and J genes. Out-of-frame and stop-codon sequences were excluded, and only productive TCRbeta rearrangements were used in downstream analyses. To compute clonality, Shannon entropy was normalized by the log of the number of unique productive sequences and then subtracted from one. Fisher's exact test with Benjamini-Hochberg correction, at a threshold of adjusted p below 0.01, was used to find clones that differed between time points or between blood and tumor. TCRdb obtained this table from immuneACCESS and retained in-frame rearrangements with V and J assigned. These tables miss some clones; where compared with another copy, unresolved V genes account for less than half of the shortfall, and the remainder is unexplained. V and J calls and clone size are those listed in that table; D and trimming were worked out from the DNA. For this sample the table gives over 45,000 clones, of which 87% were detected only once. Of the sample, around 8% is held by the ten largest clones.

Trimming takes 0 bases from V and 5 bases from J, and the germline ends sit 11 bases apart. Inclusive of the bounding cysteine and phenylalanine, the CDR3 is 14 residues long. Only CDR3 DNA remains: 42 bases, in frame from the first base. The germline V gene gives CDR1 as SGHRS and CDR2 as YFSETQ. The study at large found these results: Greater expansion of tumor-associated TCR clones in peripheral blood 3 weeks after the start of treatment was observed in patients with durable benefit (n ≈ 24, p = 0.022). Small sample size (n of about 29) and many exploratory analyses mean the results are intended to be hypothesis-generating. A pretreatment peripheral blood TCR clonality below the median was linked to improved progression-free and overall survival.

Recombination linked TRBV5-1 to TRBJ1-1; there is no confident call for the D gene. This specimen consisted of PBMCs, obtained around atezolizumab (anti-PD-L1) treatment. The source of this sequence is a man between 60 and 75 years old with urothelial cancer. The CDR3 region: CASSLAGVETEAFF. In nucleotide form, the sequence is TGCGCCAGCAGCTTGGCCGGTGTCGAGACTGAAGCTTTCTTT.